This T cell receptor (beta chain) came from a study of T-cell reconstitution after alpha-beta-depleted transplantation in children. Study observations and caveats: Surviving thymic progenitors and recipient T cells were the source of high TCRbeta diversity at day 60 in some patients. Reportedly, only several hundred clones from non-depleted graft cells drove alpha-beta T-cell counts at about two months. T-cell numbers and diversity one year post-transplant derived largely from freshly generated T cells.

Preparation of the TCRbeta library involved a method that used unique molecular identifiers. TCRdb passed the PCR reads through MiXCR, listing each CDR3 protein once. The sample holds hundreds of thousands of distinct CDR3 sequences, around 13% seen once. The table lists this clonotype with a few counts. The target antigen is unknown. The CDR3 totals 15 residues. V dropped 2 bases and J dropped 5 bases, with 13 bases sitting between them. The germline gives CDR1 MGHRA, CDR2 YSYEKL. The clonotype comes from a girl aged 2-15 years with congenital amegakaryocytic thrombocytopenia, due to receive a stem cell transplant. The J gene is TRBJ2-1, the V gene TRBV4-1; D is possibly TRBD1 (6 bases). The source material was PBMCs, sampled before TCRalphabeta/CD19-depleted stem cell transplant. Here the CDR3 DNA reads TGCGCCAGCAGCCAACCGGGGCAGGGGCACAATGAGCAGTTCTTC. Encoded protein: CASSQPGQGHNEQFF.